These T cell receptor beta chains were read from a single sample in a study of OX40 agonist ivuxolimab in advanced cancers. Clones were sequenced by immunoSEQ multiplex PCR, and TCRdb holds only the in-frame ones, with some missing. This repertoire shows around 9,900 clones, 66% found once; its top ten account for 20% to 30%. Sample: CD4+ or CD8+ T cells sorted from blood, taken in a trial of the OX40 agonist ivuxolimab. The receptors derive from an adult with an advanced solid tumor such as melanoma, head and neck, liver or kidney cancer. CDR3s include the opening cysteine and the closing phenylalanine or tryptophan. The D gene is left open where the match is weak. Some rows mark clone size as missing; the rest say once, few, many or name a class of expanded clone.

v_call: TRBV6-6
d_call: .
j_call: TRBJ1-1
clone_size: .
cdr3_nt: TGTGCCACCGGCGCTGAAGCTTTCTTT
cdr3_aa: CATGAEAFF

v_call: TRBV4-2
d_call: .
j_call: TRBJ1-5
clone_size: medium-sized
cdr3_nt: TGTGCCAGCAGGGACAGAGACAATCAGCCCCAGCATTTT
cdr3_aa: CASRDRDNQPQHF

v_call: TRBV30
d_call: .
j_call: TRBJ2-7
clone_size: few
cdr3_nt: TGTGCCTGGAGTAGAATCGGAAGTTCCTACGAGCAGTACTTC
cdr3_aa: CAWSRIGSSYEQYF

v_call: TRBV7-2
d_call: .
j_call: TRBJ2-7
clone_size: .
cdr3_nt: TGTGCCAGCAGCATTGTCCTCTACGAGCAGTACTTC
cdr3_aa: CASSIVLYEQYF

v_call: TRBV9
d_call: TRBD2
j_call: TRBJ2-5
clone_size: .
cdr3_nt: TGTGCCAGCAGCGTGAGGGTAGCGGGAGGCCAAGAGACCCAGTACTTC
cdr3_aa: CASSVRVAGGQETQYF

v_call: TRBV7-8
d_call: .
j_call: TRBJ2-3
clone_size: .
cdr3_nt: TGTGCTAGCAGCTTACGTAGCTCTAACACAGATACGCAGTATTTT
cdr3_aa: CASSLRSSNTDTQYF

v_call: TRBV6-5
d_call: .
j_call: TRBJ2-7
clone_size: .
cdr3_nt: TGTGCCAGCAGTCCAACGGGCGAGCAGTACTTC
cdr3_aa: CASSPTGEQYF

v_call: TRBV6-1
d_call: .
j_call: TRBJ2-7
clone_size: .
cdr3_nt: TGTGCCAGCAGTGAAGCACCGGGGGAGAGGGCCTACGAGCAGTACTTC
cdr3_aa: CASSEAPGERAYEQYF

v_call: TRBV7-8
d_call: .
j_call: TRBJ1-5
clone_size: .
cdr3_nt: TGTGCCAGCAGCCCCGATTATAGCAATCAGCCCCAGCATTTT
cdr3_aa: CASSPDYSNQPQHF

v_call: TRBV7-6
d_call: .
j_call: TRBJ2-5
clone_size: .
cdr3_nt: TGTGCCAGCAGCTTAGGGCTTCCGGGAGTCGAGACCCAGTACTTC
cdr3_aa: CASSLGLPGVETQYF

v_call: TRBV11-2
d_call: TRBD1
j_call: TRBJ1-2
clone_size: .
cdr3_nt: TGTGCCAGCAGCGCACAGGGGAACTATGGCTACACCTTC
cdr3_aa: CASSAQGNYGYTF

v_call: TRBV19
d_call: TRBD1
j_call: TRBJ2-2
clone_size: .
cdr3_nt: TGTGCCAGTAGTAATCGGGAACAGGGGGCAACCGGGGAGCTGTTTTTT
cdr3_aa: CASSNREQGATGELFF

v_call: TRBV7-9
d_call: .
j_call: TRBJ2-1
clone_size: once
cdr3_nt: TGTGCCAGCAGCCCAGGGTCGGGAGATTGGGGTGAGCAGTTCTTC
cdr3_aa: CASSPGSGDWGEQFF

v_call: TRBV4-1
d_call: TRBD2
j_call: TRBJ2-7
clone_size: .
cdr3_nt: TGCGCCAGCAGCCAGGAGGGTAGCGGGAGAGACGAGCAGTACTTC
cdr3_aa: CASSQEGSGRDEQYF

v_call: TRBV7-8
d_call: TRBD2
j_call: TRBJ2-7
clone_size: few
cdr3_nt: TGTGCCAGCAGCTTGACTAGCGGCATTACCTACGAGCAGTACTTC
cdr3_aa: CASSLTSGITYEQYF

v_call: TRBV28
d_call: .
j_call: TRBJ1-2
clone_size: .
cdr3_nt: TGTGCCAGCAGCAGATTGAGTGGTGGCTACACCTTC
cdr3_aa: CASSRLSGGYTF

v_call: TRBV6-6
d_call: .
j_call: TRBJ2-7
clone_size: once
cdr3_nt: TGTGCCAGCAGTTACTCACTGGACAGCGCCTACGAGCAGTACTTC
cdr3_aa: CASSYSLDSAYEQYF

v_call: TRBV6-5
d_call: .
j_call: TRBJ2-1
clone_size: few
cdr3_nt: TGTGCCAGCACGACTGGCTACAATGAGCAGTTCTTC
cdr3_aa: CASTTGYNEQFF

v_call: TRBV7-2
d_call: .
j_call: TRBJ1-1
clone_size: .
cdr3_nt: TGTGCCAGCAGCTTAACAGGCCACGAAGCTTTCTTT
cdr3_aa: CASSLTGHEAFF